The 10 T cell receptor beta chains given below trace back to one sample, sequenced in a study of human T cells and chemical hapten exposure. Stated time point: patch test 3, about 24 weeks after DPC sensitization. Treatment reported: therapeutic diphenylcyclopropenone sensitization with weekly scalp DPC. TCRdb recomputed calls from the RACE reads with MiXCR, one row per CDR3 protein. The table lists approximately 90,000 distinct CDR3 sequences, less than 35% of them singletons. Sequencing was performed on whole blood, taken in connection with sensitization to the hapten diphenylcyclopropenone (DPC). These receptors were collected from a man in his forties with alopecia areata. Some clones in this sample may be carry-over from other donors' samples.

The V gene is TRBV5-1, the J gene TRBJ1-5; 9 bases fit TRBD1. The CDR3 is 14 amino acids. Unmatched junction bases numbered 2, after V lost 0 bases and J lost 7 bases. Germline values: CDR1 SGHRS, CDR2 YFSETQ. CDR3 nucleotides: TGCGCCAGCAGCTTGGGGACAGGGGAGCAGCCCCAGCATTTT. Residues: CASSLGTGEQPQHF.

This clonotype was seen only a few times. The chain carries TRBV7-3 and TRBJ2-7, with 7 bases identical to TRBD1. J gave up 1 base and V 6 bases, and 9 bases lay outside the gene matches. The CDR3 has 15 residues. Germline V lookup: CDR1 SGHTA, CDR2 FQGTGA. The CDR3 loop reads CASSQQGRGSYEQYF. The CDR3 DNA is TGTGCCAGCAGTCAACAGGGGAGAGGATCCTACGAGCAGTACTTC.

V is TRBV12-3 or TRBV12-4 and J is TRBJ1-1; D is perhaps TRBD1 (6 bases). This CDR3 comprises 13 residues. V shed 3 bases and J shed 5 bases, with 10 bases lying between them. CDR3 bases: TGTGCCAGCAGTTTCGGAGGGGGGACTGAAGCTTTCTTT. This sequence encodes CASSFGGGTEAFF.

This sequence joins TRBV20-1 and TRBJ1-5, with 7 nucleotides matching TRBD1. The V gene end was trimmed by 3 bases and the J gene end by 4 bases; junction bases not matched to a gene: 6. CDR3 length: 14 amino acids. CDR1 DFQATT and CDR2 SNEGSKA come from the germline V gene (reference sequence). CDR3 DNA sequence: TGCAGTGCTAGTAAACGACAGGGTAATCAGCCCCAGCATTTT. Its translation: CSASKRQGNQPQHF.

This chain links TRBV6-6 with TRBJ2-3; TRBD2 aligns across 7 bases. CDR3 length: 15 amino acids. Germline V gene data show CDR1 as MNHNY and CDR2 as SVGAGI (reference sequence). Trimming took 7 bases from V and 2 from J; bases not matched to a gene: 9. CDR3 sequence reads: CASTRAGSPTDTQYF. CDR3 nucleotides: TGTGCCAGCACCCGAGCGGGAAGTCCCACAGATACGCAGTATTTT.

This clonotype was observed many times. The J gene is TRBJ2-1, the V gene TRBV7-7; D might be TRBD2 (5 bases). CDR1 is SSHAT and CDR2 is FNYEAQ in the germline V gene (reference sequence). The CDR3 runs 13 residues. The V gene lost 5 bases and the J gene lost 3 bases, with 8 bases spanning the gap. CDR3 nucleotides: TGTGCCAGCAGCCCAACTAGCTACAATGAGCAGTTCTTC. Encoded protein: CASSPTSYNEQFF. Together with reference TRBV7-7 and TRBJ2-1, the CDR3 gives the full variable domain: GAGVSQSPRYKVTKRGQDVTLRCDPISSHATLYWYQQALGQGPEFLTYFNYEAQPDKSGLPSDRFSAERPEGSISTLTIQRTEQRDSAMYRCASSPTSYNEQFFGPGTRLTVL.

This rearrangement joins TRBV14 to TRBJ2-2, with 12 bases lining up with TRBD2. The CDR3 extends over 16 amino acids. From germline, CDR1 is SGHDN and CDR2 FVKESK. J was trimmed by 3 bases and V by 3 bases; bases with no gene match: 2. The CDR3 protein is CASSQRLAGDTGELFF. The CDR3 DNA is TGTGCCAGCAGCCAGAGACTAGCGGGGGACACCGGGGAGCTGTTTTTT.

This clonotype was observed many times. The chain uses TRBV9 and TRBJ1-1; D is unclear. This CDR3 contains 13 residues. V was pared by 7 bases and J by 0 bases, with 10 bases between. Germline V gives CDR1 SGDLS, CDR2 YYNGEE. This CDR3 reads CASREGLNTEAFF. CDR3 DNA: TGTGCCAGCCGGGAGGGCCTGAACACTGAAGCTTTCTTT.

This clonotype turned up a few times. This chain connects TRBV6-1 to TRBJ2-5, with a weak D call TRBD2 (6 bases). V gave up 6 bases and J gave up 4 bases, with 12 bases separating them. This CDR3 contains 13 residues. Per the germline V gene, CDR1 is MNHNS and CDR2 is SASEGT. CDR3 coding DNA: TGTGCCAGCAGCGACGGGGGTAGAGAGACCCAGTACTTC. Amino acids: CASSDGGRETQYF.

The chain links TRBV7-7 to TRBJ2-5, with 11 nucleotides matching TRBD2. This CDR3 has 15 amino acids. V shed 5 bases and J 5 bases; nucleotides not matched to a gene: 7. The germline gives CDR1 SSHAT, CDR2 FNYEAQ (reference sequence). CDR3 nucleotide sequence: TGTGCCAGCAGCCCCTCACTAGCGGGAGCTGAGACCCAGTACTTC. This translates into CASSPSLAGAETQYF.